This T cell receptor beta chain is drawn from a study of cytomegalovirus exposure and HLA in healthy donors. Germline CDR1 is SGHRS and CDR2 is YFSETQ. The J segment lost 2 bases and the V segment lost 5 bases, leaving 12 bases of the junction unmatched. CDR3 length: 16 residues. It was with 60 Vbeta and 13 Jbeta primers that the PCR ran. The table came from immunoSEQ multiplex PCR; TCRdb's copy has only in-frame clones and leaves some out. The sample shows 150,000 to 200,000 clones, roughly 82% of them seen only once. These donors counted as nominally healthy when sampled, but unrecorded immune exposures were likely.

This TCR derives from a woman under 40 in good health and CMV-seronegative. The chain employs TRBV5-1 and TRBJ1-2; 7 bases match TRBD1. Sequenced: PBMCs. CDR3: CASRGGRGRANYGYTF. CDR3 DNA: TGCGCCAGCAGAGGGGGCCGGGGACGAGCGAACTATGGCTACACCTTC.